A single T cell receptor beta chain is shown here with its context. Antigen: not known. This sample was taken from a study of Ad26.COV2.S vaccination and SARS-CoV-2 variants. Study-wide background: Intramuscular Ad26.COV2.S doses were given once or twice, 56 days apart. General observations from the study: With respect to non-spike TCR breadth, vaccine and placebo recipients were similar.

The germline V gene encodes CDR1 SGHDN and CDR2 FVKESK. V was cut by 0 bases and J by 0 bases, with 18 bases left in between. The CDR3 runs to 20 residues. Regarding treatment: over 15 received Ad26.COV2.S at low or high dose, single or two shots; about 5 received placebo; per-sample allocation not given. After the first vaccine or placebo injection, samples were drawn on day 63. SARS-CoV-2 spike from the Wuhan strain was encoded by the vaccine, an Ad26 vector. Libraries were prepared by immunoSEQ multiplex PCR; TCRdb keeps only in-frame clonotypes and omits some of them. The repertoire holds over 400,000 clones, with over 80% as singletons.

The chain combines TRBV14 with TRBJ2-6; D could derive from TRBD1 or TRBD2 (5 bases each). The receptor's source is a person between 18 and 65 years old who received the Ad26.COV2.S COVID-19 vaccine or a placebo. This specimen consisted of peripheral blood, obtained in a trial of Ad26.COV2.S vaccine versus placebo. This CDR3 reads CASSQDIWDRRRSGANVLTF. CDR3 sequence (DNA): TGTGCCAGCAGCCAAGATATTTGGGACCGGCGGCGCTCTGGGGCCAACGTCCTGACTTTC.